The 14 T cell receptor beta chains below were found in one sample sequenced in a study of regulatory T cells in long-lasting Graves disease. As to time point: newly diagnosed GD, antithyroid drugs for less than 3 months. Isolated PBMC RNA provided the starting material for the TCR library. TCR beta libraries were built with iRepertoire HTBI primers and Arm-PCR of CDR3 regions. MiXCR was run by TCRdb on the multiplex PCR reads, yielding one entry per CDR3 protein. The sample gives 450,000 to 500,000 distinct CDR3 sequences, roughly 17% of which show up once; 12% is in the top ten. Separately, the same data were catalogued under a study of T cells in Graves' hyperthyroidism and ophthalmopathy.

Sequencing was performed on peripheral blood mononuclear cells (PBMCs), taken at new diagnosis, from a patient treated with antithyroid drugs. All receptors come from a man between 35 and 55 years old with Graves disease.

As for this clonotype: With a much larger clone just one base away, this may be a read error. The chain's CDR3 is CAGSPRGGQGVHEQYF. DNA for the CDR3: TGTGCCGGCAGTCCGCGGGGGGGTCAGGGGGTCCACGAGCAGTACTTC. The V and J genes are TRBV27 and TRBJ2-7, with 9 bases identical to TRBD2. The CDR3 runs to 16 residues. The germline CDR1 and CDR2 sequences are MNHEY and SMNVEV (reference sequence).

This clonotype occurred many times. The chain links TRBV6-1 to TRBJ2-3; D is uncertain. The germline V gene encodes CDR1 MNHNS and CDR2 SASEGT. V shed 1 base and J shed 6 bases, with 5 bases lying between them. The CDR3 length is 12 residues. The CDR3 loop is CASSEVSDTQYF. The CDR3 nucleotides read TGTGCCAGCAGTGAAGTCTCTGATACGCAGTATTTT.

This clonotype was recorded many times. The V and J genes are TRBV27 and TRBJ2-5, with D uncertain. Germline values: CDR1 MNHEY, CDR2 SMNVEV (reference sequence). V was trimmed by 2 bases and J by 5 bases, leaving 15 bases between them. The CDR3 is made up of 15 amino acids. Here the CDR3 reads CASSLVYTGRETQYF. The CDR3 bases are TGTGCCAGCAGTTTAGTTTACACCGGACGGGAGACCCAGTACTTC.

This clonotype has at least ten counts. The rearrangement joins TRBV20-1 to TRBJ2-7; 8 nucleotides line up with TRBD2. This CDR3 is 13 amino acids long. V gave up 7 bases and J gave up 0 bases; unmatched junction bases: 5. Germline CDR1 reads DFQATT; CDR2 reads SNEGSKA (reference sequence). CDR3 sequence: CSGLAGDSYEQYF. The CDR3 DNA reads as TGCAGTGGGCTAGCGGGTGACTCCTACGAGCAGTACTTC.

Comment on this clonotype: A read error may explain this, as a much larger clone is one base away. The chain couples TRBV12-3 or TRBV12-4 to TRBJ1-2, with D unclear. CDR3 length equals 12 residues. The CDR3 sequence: CASSLRNYSYTF. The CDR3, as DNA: TGTGCCAGCAGTTTAAGGAACTATAGCTACACCTTC.

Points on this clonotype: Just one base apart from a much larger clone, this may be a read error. Here the CDR3 DNA reads TGTGCCAGCAAGAGTGGCCAGGGACATGGCTACATCTTC. Protein sequence: CASKSGQGHGYIF. The chain carries TRBV6-2 or TRBV6-3 and TRBJ1-2; tentative D call: TRBD1 (6 bases). The germline V gene has CDR1 MNHEY and CDR2 SVGEGT. The CDR3 consists of 13 residues.

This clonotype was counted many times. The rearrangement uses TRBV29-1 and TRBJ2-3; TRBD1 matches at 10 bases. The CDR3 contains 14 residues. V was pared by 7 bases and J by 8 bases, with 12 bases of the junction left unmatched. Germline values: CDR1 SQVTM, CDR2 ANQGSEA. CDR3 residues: CSALRGTGVSTQYF. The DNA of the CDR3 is TGCAGCGCCCTGCGCGGGACAGGGGTCTCTACGCAGTATTTT.

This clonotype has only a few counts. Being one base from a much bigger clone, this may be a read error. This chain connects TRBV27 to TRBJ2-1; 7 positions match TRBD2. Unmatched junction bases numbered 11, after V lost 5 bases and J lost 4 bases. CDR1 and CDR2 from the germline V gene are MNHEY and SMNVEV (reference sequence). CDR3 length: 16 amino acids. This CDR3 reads CASSAPGLTAYNEQFF. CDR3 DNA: TGTGCCAGCAGTGCACCGGGACTAACGGCATACAATGAGCAGTTCTTC.

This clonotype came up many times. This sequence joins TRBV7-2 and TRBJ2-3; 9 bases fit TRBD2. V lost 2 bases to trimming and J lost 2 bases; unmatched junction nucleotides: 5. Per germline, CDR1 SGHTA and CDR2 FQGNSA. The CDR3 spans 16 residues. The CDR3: CASSLRSGRPTDTQYF. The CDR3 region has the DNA TGTGCCAGCAGCTTAAGGAGCGGGAGGCCCACAGATACGCAGTATTTT.

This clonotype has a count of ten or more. The CDR3 DNA reads as TGCGCCAGCAGCCCCCTCCCGGGACTAGCGGCGTACAATGAGCAGTTCTTC. Residues: CASSPLPGLAAYNEQFF. The chain carries TRBV5-1 and TRBJ2-1; 11 bases agree with TRBD2. Germline CDR1 reads SGHRS; CDR2 reads YFSETQ. The CDR3 has 17 amino acids. With V trimmed by 4 bases and J by 4 bases, 10 bases remained unmatched. Based on the CDR3 plus reference TRBV5-1 and TRBJ2-1, the full variable domain is KAGVTQTPRYLIKTRGQQVTLSCSPISGHRSVSWYQQTPGQGLQFLFEYFSETQRNKGNFPGRFSGRQFSNSRSEMNVSTLELGDSALYLCASSPLPGLAAYNEQFFGPGTRLTVL.

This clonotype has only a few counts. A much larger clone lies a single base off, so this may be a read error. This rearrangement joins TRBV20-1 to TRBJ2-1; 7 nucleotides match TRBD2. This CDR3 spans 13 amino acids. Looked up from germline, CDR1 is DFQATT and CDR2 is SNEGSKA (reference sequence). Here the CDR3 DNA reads TGCAATGCGCATACCGGGACTAACAATGAGCATTTCTTC. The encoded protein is CNAHTGTNNEHFF.

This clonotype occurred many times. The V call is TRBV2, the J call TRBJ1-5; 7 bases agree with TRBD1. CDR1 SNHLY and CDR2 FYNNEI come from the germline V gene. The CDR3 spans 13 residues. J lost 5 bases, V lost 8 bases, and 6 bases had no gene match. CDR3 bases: TGTGCCAGCGCCGGGACAGACGATCAGCCCCAGCATTTT. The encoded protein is CASAGTDDQPQHF.

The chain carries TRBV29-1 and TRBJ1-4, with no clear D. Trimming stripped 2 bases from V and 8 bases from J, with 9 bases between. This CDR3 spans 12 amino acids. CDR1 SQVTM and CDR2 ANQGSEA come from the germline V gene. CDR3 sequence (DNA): TGCAGCGTTGAATCGGGGAGCGAAAAACTGTTTTTT. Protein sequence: CSVESGSEKLFF.

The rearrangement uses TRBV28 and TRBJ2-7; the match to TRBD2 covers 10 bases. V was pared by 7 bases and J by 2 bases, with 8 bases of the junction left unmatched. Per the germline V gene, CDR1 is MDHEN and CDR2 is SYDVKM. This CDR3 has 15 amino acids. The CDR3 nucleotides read TGTGCCAGCACCCTAATACTAGCGGGGACCTACGAGCAGTACTTC. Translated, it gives CASTLILAGTYEQYF.